This T cell receptor beta chain was captured by sequencing in a study of identical twins. TCRdb re-analysed the 5' RACE reads in MiXCR, keeping a single row per CDR3 protein. Here the sample spans fewer than 900,000 distinct CDR3 sequences, about 18% being singletons. In germline, CDR1 is SGHRS, CDR2 YFSETQ. The CDR3 extends over 11 amino acids. With 6 bases removed from V and 4 bases from J, the gap between germline ends came to 5 bases. The sample was also reused in another study, on T cells expressing NK-cell markers. That work states: Expanded NKG2C+ T cell clones were not confirmed as HCMV-specific.

This sequence was found in a woman under 30 in good health. Specimen: PBMCs. The chain employs TRBV5-1 and TRBJ2-1; D is undetermined. CDR3 in amino acids: CASNQYNEQFF. DNA of the CDR3: TGCGCCAGCAACCAGTACAATGAGCAGTTCTTC.